This T cell receptor beta chain derives from a study of blood T cell repertoires in COVID-19. Clones were sequenced by immunoSEQ multiplex PCR, and TCRdb holds only the in-frame ones, with some missing. This table has approximately 280,000 clones, over 75% appearing once. Trimming removed 5 bases from V and 8 bases from J, with 15 bases in between. Germline CDR1 and CDR2: MNHNY and SVGAGI (reference sequence). CDR3 size: 13 residues. The TCR originated in a man younger than 35 with active or convalescent COVID-19. The V and J genes are TRBV6-6 and TRBJ1-2; D is unresolved. The sequenced sample was peripheral blood. The CDR3 bases are TGTGCCAGCAGTCGAACCACAGTGGAAGGCTACACCTTC. Its translation: CASSRTTVEGYTF.